The T cell receptor beta chain under discussion was sequenced for a study of beta chain features in type 1 diabetes. The entirety of the isolated RNA underwent reverse transcription, so expressed TCRB transcripts were sequenced. Sequencing was performed with immunoSEQ multiplex PCR; in TCRdb, only in-frame clones are kept and a portion is missing. The table records about 150,000 clones, around 9.3% of them present only once. The length of the CDR3 is 13 residues. Germline CDR1 is GTSNPN and CDR2 is SVGIG (reference sequence). V was clipped by 2 bases and J by 6 bases, with 13 bases between them. Many counts were recorded for this clone. The antigen is unknown. Findings and limits, study-wide: Whether HLA type influences TCRB rearrangement remained unresolved here. Significant though moderate, a shortening of TCRB CDR3s appeared in all four CD4+ subsets of Type 1 diabetes patients.

Sequenced: naive CD4+ T cells from blood. This clonotype originated in a man younger than 35 in good health. J is TRBJ1-2 and V is TRBV30; no definite D call. This CDR3 is CAWSPRSLDGYTF. The CDR3 DNA reads as TGTGCCTGGAGTCCGCGGAGCCTGGATGGCTACACCTTC.